The text below deals with one TCR beta chain. Its antigen is not identified. These data are taken from a study of T cell responses to AZD1222 COVID-19 vaccine. At the level of the study: The analysis combined second doses at about 4 or about 12 weeks. Broader study findings: In all cases, repertoires were sampled only after the peak T cell response. Donors, mostly white British, included more females; clonal diversity was possibly underestimated. Rises in breadth and depth of Spike-specific TCRs came after two AZD1222 doses.

TCRdb's table, derived via immunoSEQ multiplex PCR, lists solely in-frame clones and lacks some. The table has 130,000 or so clones, roughly 93% seen once. The germline V gene encodes CDR1 SGHAT and CDR2 FQNNGV. There are 12 residues in the CDR3. Unmatched junction bases numbered 4, after V lost 5 bases and J lost 7 bases. This receptor was taken from an adult in good health. The material was peripheral blood, obtained on day 0 of AZD1222 vaccination. The chain carries TRBV11-2 and TRBJ1-1, with 7 nucleotides matching TRBD1. This CDR3 reads CASSPTGLEAFF. The CDR3, as DNA: TGTGCCAGCAGCCCGACAGGGCTTGAAGCTTTCTTT.